The entry that follows covers one TCR beta chain sequence. As yet, its antigen is unknown. Germline V CDR1 and CDR2: SGDLS, YYNGEE. With V trimmed by 0 bases and J by 4 bases, 10 bases remained unmatched. This CDR3 comprises 17 residues. In the naive CD8 group, cells lacked CD45RO and were positively selected for CCR7, so terminally differentiated effector memory CD45RA+ cells were left out. The data belong to a study of shared clonotypes between healthy human individuals. Samples underwent the assay at deep level. Assay used: immunoSEQ multiplex PCR; TCRdb lists only in-frame clones, some missing. The sample holds around 2,100,000 clones, over 85% seen once. The study's findings and limits: Estimated richness was generally greater in naive than memory subsets.

This sequence originates from a man between 18 and 35 years old in good health. The sequenced sample consisted of naive CD8+ T cells sorted from blood. V usage is TRBV9 and J usage is TRBJ2-7; 10 nucleotides match TRBD2. The DNA for the CDR3 is TGTGCCAGCAGCGTAGGGGCGGCGGGAGCGGGAGGGTACGAGCAGTACTTC. Translating gives CASSVGAAGAGGYEQYF.